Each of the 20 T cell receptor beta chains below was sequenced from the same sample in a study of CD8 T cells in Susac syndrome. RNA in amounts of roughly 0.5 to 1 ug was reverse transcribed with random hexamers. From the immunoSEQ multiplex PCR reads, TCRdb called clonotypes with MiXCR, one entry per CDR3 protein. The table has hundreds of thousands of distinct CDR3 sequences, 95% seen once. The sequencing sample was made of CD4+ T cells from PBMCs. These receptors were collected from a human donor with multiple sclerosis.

CDR3 residues: CASSLGVAGFAEKLFF. The CDR3 DNA reads as TGTGCCAGCAGTTTAGGGGTGGCGGGATTTGCTGAAAAACTGTTTTTT. The rearrangement uses TRBV27 and TRBJ1-4; D is unresolved. This CDR3 is 16 amino acids long. V lost 2 bases and J lost 7, with 17 bases in between. The V gene's germline CDR1 is MNHEY and CDR2 SMNVEV (reference sequence).

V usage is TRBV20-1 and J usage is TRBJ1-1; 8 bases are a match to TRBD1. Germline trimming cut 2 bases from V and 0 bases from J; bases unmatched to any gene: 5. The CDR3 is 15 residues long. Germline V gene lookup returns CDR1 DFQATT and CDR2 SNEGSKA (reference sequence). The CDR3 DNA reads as TGCAGTGCTAGACAGGCAGGGGGCATGAACACTGAAGCTTTCTTT. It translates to CSARQAGGMNTEAFF.

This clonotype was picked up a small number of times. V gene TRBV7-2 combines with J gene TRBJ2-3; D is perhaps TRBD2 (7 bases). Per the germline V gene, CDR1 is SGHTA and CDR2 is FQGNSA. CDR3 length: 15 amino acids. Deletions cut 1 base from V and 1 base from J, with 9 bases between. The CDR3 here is CASSLDGGRTDTQYF. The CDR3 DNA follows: TGTGCCAGCAGCTTAGACGGGGGGCGCACAGATACGCAGTATTTT.

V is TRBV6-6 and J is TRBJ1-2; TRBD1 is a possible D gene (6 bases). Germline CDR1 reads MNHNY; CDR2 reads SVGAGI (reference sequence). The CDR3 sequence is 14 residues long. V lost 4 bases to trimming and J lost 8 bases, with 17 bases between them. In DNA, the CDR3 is TGTGCCAGCAGTTCGGGGGCAGCTCCACGGGGCTACACCTTC. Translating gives CASSSGAAPRGYTF.

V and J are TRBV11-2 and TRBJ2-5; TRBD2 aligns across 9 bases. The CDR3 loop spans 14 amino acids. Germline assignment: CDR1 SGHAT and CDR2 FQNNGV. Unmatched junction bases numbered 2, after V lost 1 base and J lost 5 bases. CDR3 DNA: TGTGCCAGCAGCTTAGGGACTAGCGTGGAGACCCAGTACTTC. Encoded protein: CASSLGTSVETQYF.

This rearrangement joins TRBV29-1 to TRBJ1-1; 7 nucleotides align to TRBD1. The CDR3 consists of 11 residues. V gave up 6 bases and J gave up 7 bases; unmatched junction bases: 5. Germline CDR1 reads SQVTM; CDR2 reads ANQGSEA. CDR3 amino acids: CSVGQAFEAFF. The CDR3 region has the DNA TGCAGCGTAGGACAGGCATTTGAAGCTTTCTTT.

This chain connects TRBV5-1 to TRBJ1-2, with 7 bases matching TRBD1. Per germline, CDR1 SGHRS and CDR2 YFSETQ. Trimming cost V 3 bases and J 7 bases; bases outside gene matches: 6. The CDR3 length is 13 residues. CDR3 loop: CASSSTGARGYTF. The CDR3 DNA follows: TGCGCCAGCAGCTCAACAGGGGCGCGTGGCTACACCTTC.

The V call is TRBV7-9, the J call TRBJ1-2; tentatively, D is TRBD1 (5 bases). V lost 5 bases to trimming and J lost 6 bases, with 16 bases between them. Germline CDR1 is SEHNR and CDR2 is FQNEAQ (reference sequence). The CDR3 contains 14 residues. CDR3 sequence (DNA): TGTGCCAGCAGCCCTGGGGGAGGGATTCATGGCTACACCTTC. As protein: CASSPGGGIHGYTF.

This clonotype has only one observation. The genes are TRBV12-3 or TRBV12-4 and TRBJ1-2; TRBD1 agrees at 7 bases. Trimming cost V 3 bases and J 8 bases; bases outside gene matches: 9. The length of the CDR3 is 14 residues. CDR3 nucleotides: TGTGCCAGCAGTTTTGGACAGGCGATTGGCGGCTACACCTTC. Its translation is CASSFGQAIGGYTF.

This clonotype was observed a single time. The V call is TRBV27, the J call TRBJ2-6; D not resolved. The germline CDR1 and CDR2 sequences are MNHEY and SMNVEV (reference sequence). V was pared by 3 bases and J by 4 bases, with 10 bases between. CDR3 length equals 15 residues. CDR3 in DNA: TGTGCCAGCAGTTTTAGGGAACCAGGGGCCAACGTCCTGACTTTC. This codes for CASSFREPGANVLTF.

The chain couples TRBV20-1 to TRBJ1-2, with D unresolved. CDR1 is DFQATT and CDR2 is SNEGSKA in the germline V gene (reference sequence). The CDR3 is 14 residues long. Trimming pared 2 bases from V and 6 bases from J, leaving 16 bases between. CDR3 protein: CSARRDPSTDGYTF. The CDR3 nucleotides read TGCAGTGCTAGACGTGACCCGAGCACCGATGGCTACACCTTC.

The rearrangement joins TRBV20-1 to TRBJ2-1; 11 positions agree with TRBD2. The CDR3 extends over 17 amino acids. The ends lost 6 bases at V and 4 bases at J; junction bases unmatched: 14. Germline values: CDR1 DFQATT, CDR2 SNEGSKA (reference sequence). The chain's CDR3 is CSAFSSGGPYFYNEQFF. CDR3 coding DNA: TGCAGTGCGTTTTCTAGCGGGGGGCCGTACTTTTACAATGAGCAGTTCTTC.

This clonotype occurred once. The CDR3, as DNA: TGTGCCAGCAGCTTGCCCGGACAACAAGAGACCCAGTACTTC. Translation gives CASSLPGQQETQYF. The chain employs TRBV5-4 and TRBJ2-5; possible D gene TRBD1, 5 bases. The germline V gene encodes CDR1 SGHNT and CDR2 YYREEE (reference sequence). Trimming removed 1 base from V and 2 bases from J, with 9 bases in between. The CDR3 loop spans 14 amino acids.

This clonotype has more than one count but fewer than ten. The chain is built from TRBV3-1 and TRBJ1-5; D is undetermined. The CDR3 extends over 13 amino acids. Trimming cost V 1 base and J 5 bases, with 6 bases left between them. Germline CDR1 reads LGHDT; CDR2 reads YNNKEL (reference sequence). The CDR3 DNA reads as TGTGCCAGCAGCCAAGCCCGAGATCAGCCCCAGCATTTT. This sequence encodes CASSQARDQPQHF.

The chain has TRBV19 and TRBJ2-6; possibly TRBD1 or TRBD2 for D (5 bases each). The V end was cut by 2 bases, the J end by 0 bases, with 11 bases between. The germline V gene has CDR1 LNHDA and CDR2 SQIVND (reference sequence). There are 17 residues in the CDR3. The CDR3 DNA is TGTGCCAGTAGTATAAGCGGTGGGGGCTCTGGGGCCAACGTCCTGACTTTC. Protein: CASSISGGGSGANVLTF.

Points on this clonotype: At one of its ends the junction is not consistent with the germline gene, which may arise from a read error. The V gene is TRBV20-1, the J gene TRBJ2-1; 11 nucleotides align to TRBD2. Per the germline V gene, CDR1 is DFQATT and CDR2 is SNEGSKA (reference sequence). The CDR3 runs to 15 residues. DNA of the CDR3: TGCAGTGCTAGTTTAGCGGGGGGGCCTAGGCTAGGTCGGGTCTTC. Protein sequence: CSASLAGGPRLGRVF.

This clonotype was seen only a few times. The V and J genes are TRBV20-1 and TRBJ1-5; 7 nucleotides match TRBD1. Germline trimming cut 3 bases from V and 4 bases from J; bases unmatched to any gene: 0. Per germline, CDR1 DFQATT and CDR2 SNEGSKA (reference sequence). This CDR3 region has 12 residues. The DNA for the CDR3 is TGCAGTGCTAGGACAGGGAATCAGCCCCAGCATTTT. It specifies CSARTGNQPQHF.

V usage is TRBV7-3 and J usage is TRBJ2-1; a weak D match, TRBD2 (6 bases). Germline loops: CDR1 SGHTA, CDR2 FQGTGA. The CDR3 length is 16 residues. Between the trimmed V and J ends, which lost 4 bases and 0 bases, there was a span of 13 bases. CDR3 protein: CASSSKTRGSYNEQFF. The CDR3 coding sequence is TGTGCCAGCAGCTCCAAGACGCGGGGCTCCTACAATGAGCAGTTCTTC.

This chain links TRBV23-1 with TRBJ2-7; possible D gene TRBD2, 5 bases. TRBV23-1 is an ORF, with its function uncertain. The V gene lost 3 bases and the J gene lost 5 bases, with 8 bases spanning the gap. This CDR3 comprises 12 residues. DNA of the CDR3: TGCGCCAGCAGTCAGTCTAGCCACGAGCAGTACTTC. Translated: CASSQSSHEQYF.

The CDR3 bases are TGCAGTGCTAGTTTTCGGGACAGGGGAGGCGAGCAGTACGTC. This gives the protein CSASFRDRGGEQYV. The rearrangement joins TRBV20-1 to TRBJ2-7; 10 nucleotides align to TRBD1. There are 14 residues in the CDR3. Germline V lookup: CDR1 DFQATT, CDR2 SNEGSKA (reference sequence). The J segment lost 6 bases and the V segment lost 3 bases, leaving 8 bases of the junction unmatched.